These T cell receptor beta chains were read from a single sample in a study of blood T cells in healthy people across ages. TCRdb reprocessed the 5' RACE reads with MiXCR, giving one entry per CDR3 protein. The sample shows 1.5 million to 2 million distinct CDR3 sequences, roughly 52% of them seen only once. The sequencing sample was made of blood. The source is a woman between 40 and 50 years old in good health. The CDR3 runs from the conserved cysteine through the conserved F or W. A D gene is named only where the DNA matches it firmly. Some rows mark clone size as missing; the rest say once, few, many or name a class of expanded clone.

CDR3nt,CDR3aa,j_gene,d_gene,v_gene,abundance
TGTGCCAGCAGCCCCGGAGGGGGATGGCAAGAGACCCAGTACTTC,CASSPGGGWQETQYF,TRBJ2-5,.,TRBV7-6,.
TGCGCCAGCAGCCAAGATCCCGGGGTTAGGAACAATGAGCAGTTCTTC,CASSQDPGVRNNEQFF,TRBJ2-1,.,TRBV4-3,many
TGCAGTGCTAGAGAGACGACAGGGATGGGTTCACCCCTCCACTTT,CSARETTGMGSPLHF,TRBJ1-6,TRBD1,TRBV20-1,.
TGCAGTGCTAGAGAGGGGACTGCGGGGGGACAAGAGACCCAGTACTTC,CSAREGTAGGQETQYF,TRBJ2-5,TRBD2,TRBV20-1,few
TGCGCCAGCAGCCCCCGCCCGGGGCTCCTAGGCTTAAACTATGGCTACACCTTC,CASSPRPGLLGLNYGYTF,TRBJ1-2,.,TRBV5-1,.
TGCGCCAGCCACTTGACAGGAGAGATTGCAACTAATGAAAAACTGTTTTTT,CASHLTGEIATNEKLFF,TRBJ1-4,.,TRBV5-1,.
TGTGCCAGCAGCTTCGGGGTGGGCGGTGAAAAACTGTTTTTT,CASSFGVGGEKLFF,TRBJ1-4,.,TRBV7-2,.
TGTGCCAGCAGCCCACCGAGACTAGCGGGGGGAGAGACCCAGTACTTC,CASSPPRLAGGETQYF,TRBJ2-5,TRBD2,TRBV7-2,.
TGTGCCAGCACCTCCCTGTTACCTGGGAAGCAAGAGACCCAGTACTTC,CASTSLLPGKQETQYF,TRBJ2-5,.,TRBV5-6,few
TGCAGTGCTACTTCCCCCCGGACAAGCACAGATACGCAGTATTTT,CSATSPRTSTDTQYF,TRBJ2-3,.,TRBV20-1,.
TGTGCCAGCAGTTTAAGACTCTCCGCGGAGACCCAGTACTTC,CASSLRLSAETQYF,TRBJ2-5,.,TRBV6-2/TRBV6-3,.
TGTGCCACCAGTGACCCGACAGGGACCACAGATACGCAGTATTTT,CATSDPTGTTDTQYF,TRBJ2-3,TRBD1,TRBV24-1,.
TGTGCCAGCAGGCACTCAGGGGGCGCGGTCGGGAATCAGCCCCAGCATTTT,CASRHSGGAVGNQPQHF,TRBJ1-5,TRBD1,TRBV28,.
TGTGCCAGCAGCTCACAGGACAGGGGACTTACTAACTATGGCTACACCTTC,CASSSQDRGLTNYGYTF,TRBJ1-2,TRBD1,TRBV7-2,.
TGCGCCAGCAGCCCTGGACAGGGGGCAATGGTTCGTGAGCAGTTCTTC,CASSPGQGAMVREQFF,TRBJ2-1,TRBD1,TRBV4-3,.
TGTGCCAGCAGTTACTCGAATTCCCTCAATCAGCCCCAGCATTTT,CASSYSNSLNQPQHF,TRBJ1-5,.,TRBV6-6,.
TGTGCCAGCAGCGTCGGGGGGGGGATGAACACTGAAGCTTTCTTT,CASSVGGGMNTEAFF,TRBJ1-1,.,TRBV9,.
TGCAGTGCTAGTACTGGGGCGCGTGGGGCCAACGTCCTGACTTTC,CSASTGARGANVLTF,TRBJ2-6,.,TRBV20-1,.
TGTGCCAGCAGCCCGAGGGCGGTAGCCTGGGATGAGCAGTTCTTC,CASSPRAVAWDEQFF,TRBJ2-1,.,TRBV11-3,.
TGTGCCAGCAGCTTTTTGCCTAGCGCTGCCACAGATACGCAGTATTTT,CASSFLPSAATDTQYF,TRBJ2-3,.,TRBV7-2,.
TGTGCCAGCAGTTTAGAGCAGACAGGGTCCTATGGCTACACCTTC,CASSLEQTGSYGYTF,TRBJ1-2,TRBD1,TRBV7-9,once
TGCAGTGCTAGCCGACAGGGACTGGAGCTTTCGCAAGAGACCCAGTACTTC,CSASRQGLELSQETQYF,TRBJ2-5,.,TRBV20-1,.
TGTGCCACCAGTGATTTGCGTCAGGGAAACGAGCAGTACTTC,CATSDLRQGNEQYF,TRBJ2-7,.,TRBV24-1,.
TGCGCCAGCAGCTCACCCGGGGGGCAGGCCAAAAACATTCAGTACTTC,CASSSPGGQAKNIQYF,TRBJ2-4,.,TRBV5-1,.
TGTGCCAGCAGTGAATCCCGGAGGGGGCGTCCGGAGACCCAGTACTTC,CASSESRRGRPETQYF,TRBJ2-5,.,TRBV25-1,.
TGTGCCAGCAGCGCGGCCACGAGGACAGATACGCAGTATTTT,CASSAATRTDTQYF,TRBJ2-3,.,TRBV11-2,.
TGCAGTGCTACGACTAGCGGGTTTACGGATGAGCAGTTCTTC,CSATTSGFTDEQFF,TRBJ2-1,TRBD2,TRBV20-1,.
TGTGCCAGCAGTCCCCCGGGACAAAGGGGAGCTTTCTTT,CASSPPGQRGAFF,TRBJ1-1,.,TRBV28,few
TGTGCCAGCAGTCCAACCCACAGGATAGGGGACAATGAGCAGTTCTTC,CASSPTHRIGDNEQFF,TRBJ2-1,.,TRBV28,.
TGCGCCAGCAGCCAAGTCTTAGACTACCGAGTTCCCTACGAGCAGTACTTC,CASSQVLDYRVPYEQYF,TRBJ2-7,.,TRBV4-1,.
TGTGCCAGCAGCCCACGGGGTTTCTACGAGCAGTACTTC,CASSPRGFYEQYF,TRBJ2-7,.,TRBV6-5,few
TGTGCCAGCAGCGTAGAAGCAGGTCAACTGTTTTTT,CASSVEAGQLFF,TRBJ1-4,.,TRBV9,.
TGCGCCAGCAGGCTGCAAAGTAGGTCCTACAATGAGCAGTTCTTC,CASRLQSRSYNEQFF,TRBJ2-1,.,TRBV5-1,.
TGTGCCAGCAGCTTAGCGGTATCGACTAGCCGTCCCACTACCCAGTACTTC,CASSLAVSTSRPTTQYF,TRBJ2-5,TRBD2,TRBV7-2,few
TGTGCCAGCACTACCGGGACAGAGAATTCACCCCTCCACTTT,CASTTGTENSPLHF,TRBJ1-6,TRBD1,TRBV12-3/TRBV12-4,.
TGCGCCAGCAGCTTAGCCCCAGGGGGGACGAGCAATCAGCCCCAGCATTTT,CASSLAPGGTSNQPQHF,TRBJ1-5,TRBD1,TRBV5-1,once
TGTGCCAGCAGCCATTACTCTCGCGAGCAGTACTTC,CASSHYSREQYF,TRBJ2-7,.,TRBV7-6,.
TGTGCCGGCAGTGGCGCGAACGGGATGAGCTCCTACGAGCAGTACTTC,CAGSGANGMSSYEQYF,TRBJ2-7,.,TRBV2,.
TGTGCCAGCAGTGATCTATATGCGAGCACAGATACGCAGTATTTT,CASSDLYASTDTQYF,TRBJ2-3,.,TRBV25-1,.
TGCAGTGCTAAGCGACAGGGGGCAGTTTATGGCTACACCTTC,CSAKRQGAVYGYTF,TRBJ1-2,TRBD1,TRBV20-1,.
TGTGCCAGCAGGCTCACTTCCACCTACAATGAGCAGTTCTTC,CASRLTSTYNEQFF,TRBJ2-1,.,TRBV6-6,.
TGTGCCAGCAGCTTAGTCAGGGTATCGGATACGCAGTATTTT,CASSLVRVSDTQYF,TRBJ2-3,.,TRBV7-2,.
TGTGCCAGCAGCTCTTCGGGACAGGGGACAGATACGCAGTATTTT,CASSSSGQGTDTQYF,TRBJ2-3,TRBD1,TRBV11-3,few
TGCAGTGCTAGAGATAAGAACTGGGGTTACAATCAGCCCCAGCATTTT,CSARDKNWGYNQPQHF,TRBJ1-5,.,TRBV20-1,.
TGCAGTGCTAATAGCGGGGGGGCGGGGACCCAGTACTTC,CSANSGGAGTQYF,TRBJ2-5,TRBD2,TRBV20-1,.
TGCGCCAGCAGCTGCGGGACTAGCGGAACAGATACGCAGTATTTT,CASSCGTSGTDTQYF,TRBJ2-3,TRBD2,TRBV5-1,.
TGCAGTGCCCAAACCCTCGTCGGGGGGGCCGGGGATGAGCAGTTCTTC,CSAQTLVGGAGDEQFF,TRBJ2-1,TRBD2,TRBV20-1,few
TGCAGTGCTAGAAAGGCAGGGGGGAATAGTTCACCCCTCCACTTT,CSARKAGGNSSPLHF,TRBJ1-6,TRBD1,TRBV20-1,.
TGTGCCAGCAGTGAACTGGGTCACAATGAGCAGTTCTTC,CASSELGHNEQFF,TRBJ2-1,.,TRBV2,few
TGCGCCAGCAGCTTGGACCAGGTGACTGGCTACGAGCAGTACTTC,CASSLDQVTGYEQYF,TRBJ2-7,.,TRBV5-1,few
TGCAGTGCGTGGGGGGGAGAGTACAATGAGCAGTTCTTC,CSAWGGEYNEQFF,TRBJ2-1,TRBD2,TRBV20-1,few
TGCGCCAGCAGCCAAACAGGGAGGCCGGAACAGGGTGACACTGAAGCTTTCTTT,CASSQTGRPEQGDTEAFF,TRBJ1-1,.,TRBV4-1,once
TGTGCTAGTGCACAGGGATATGAGACCCAGTACTTC,CASAQGYETQYF,TRBJ2-5,.,TRBV12-5,.
TGTGCCAGCAGCTTAGAACTAGCGGGAACTAGCACAGATACGCAGTATTTT,CASSLELAGTSTDTQYF,TRBJ2-3,TRBD2,TRBV7-8,.
TGTGCCAGCAGTGAATGGGCAGGGGCTGGGGCCAACGTCCTGACTTTC,CASSEWAGAGANVLTF,TRBJ2-6,.,TRBV25-1,.
TGTGCCAGCAGCTTTTCGGGAACGTGGTTCTTC,CASSFSGTWFF,TRBJ2-1,.,TRBV7-2,once
TGTGCCAGCAGCTTAGTACCCAGGGCCCCGGTTGACGAGCAGTACTTC,CASSLVPRAPVDEQYF,TRBJ2-7,.,TRBV7-2,many
TGTGCCAGCATTAATGGACGGTACGAGCAGTACTTC,CASINGRYEQYF,TRBJ2-7,.,TRBV6-5,.
TGTGCCAGCAGCTCCCAGGGGAGCGAAGCTTTCTTT,CASSSQGSEAFF,TRBJ1-1,.,TRBV13,.
TGTGCCAGCAGCCCGTACGGGACAGGGACGCAGTATTTT,CASSPYGTGTQYF,TRBJ2-3,TRBD1,TRBV7-9,.